These T cell receptor beta chains were read from a single sample in a study of blood T cell repertoires in COVID-19. Sequencing was performed with immunoSEQ multiplex PCR; in TCRdb, only in-frame clones are kept and a portion is missing. The sample yields about 240,000 clones, 82% seen once. Sequencing was carried out using peripheral blood. The receptors come from a woman aged 18-30 years with acute or convalescent COVID-19. CDR3s include the opening cysteine and the closing phenylalanine or tryptophan. The order of the fields is J gene, clone size, D gene, V gene, CDR3 protein, CDR3 DNA. The D gene is left open where the match is weak. The size of a clone is reported for some rows only, either as once, few or many, or as a class for expanded clones.

TRBJ2-5,NA,NA,TRBV20-1,CSARIGEAQYF,TGCAGTGCTAGGATCGGCGAGGCCCAGTACTTC
TRBJ1-1,few,NA,TRBV12-3/TRBV12-4,CASSVAVEAFF,TGTGCCAGCAGTGTCGCAGTTGAAGCTTTCTTT
TRBJ2-6,NA,NA,TRBV30,CAQTGKAGANVLTF,TGTGCTCAAACAGGGAAAGCTGGGGCCAACGTCCTGACTTTC
TRBJ2-5,NA,TRBD1,TRBV29-1,CSVFGQGDQETQYF,TGCAGCGTTTTTGGACAGGGGGACCAAGAGACCCAGTACTTC
TRBJ2-7,NA,NA,TRBV7-2,CASSLARVSSYEQYF,TGTGCCAGCAGCTTAGCGCGAGTTAGCTCCTACGAGCAGTACTTC
TRBJ1-1,NA,NA,TRBV4-2,CASSQDLGHTNTEAFF,TGTGCCAGCAGCCAAGATTTGGGACATACGAACACTGAAGCTTTCTTT
TRBJ2-3,many,NA,TRBV6-6,CASTELLAQTDTQYF,TGTGCCAGCACCGAGCTTCTAGCGCAGACAGATACGCAGTATTTT
TRBJ1-1,few,NA,TRBV15,CATSRDGAEEAFF,TGTGCCACCAGCAGAGATGGGGCGGAGGAAGCTTTCTTT
TRBJ2-1,NA,TRBD2,TRBV4-3,CASSQGRTGLAEYNEQFF,TGCGCCAGCAGCCAGGGAAGGACCGGACTAGCGGAATACAATGAGCAGTTCTTC
TRBJ2-3,NA,TRBD1,TRBV9,CASSVDRAGYTQYF,TGTGCCAGCAGCGTGGACAGGGCGGGCTATACGCAGTATTTT
TRBJ2-7,NA,NA,TRBV18,CASSPRKGQGGYEQYF,TGTGCCAGCTCACCACGGAAAGGGCAGGGGGGCTACGAGCAGTACTTC
TRBJ2-7,NA,TRBD2,TRBV10-3,CAISSSGGTYEQYF,TGTGCCATCAGTTCTAGCGGGGGAACCTACGAGCAGTACTTC
TRBJ1-4,NA,NA,TRBV5-1,CASSTRAIDEKLFF,TGCGCCAGCAGCACCAGGGCGATCGATGAAAAACTGTTTTTT
TRBJ1-1,NA,TRBD1,TRBV11-3,CASSLGGRTGLYTEAFF,TGTGCCAGCAGCTTAGGGGGTAGGACAGGGTTATACACTGAAGCTTTCTTT
TRBJ1-1,NA,NA,TRBV14,CASRQGSTEAFF,TGTGCCAGCAGACAGGGTTCCACTGAAGCTTTCTTT
TRBJ2-7,NA,TRBD1,TRBV5-3,CARSDRGCAYEQYF,TGTGCCAGAAGCGACAGGGGATGCGCCTACGAGCAGTACTTC
TRBJ1-1,NA,NA,TRBV28,CASSLGGANTEAFF,TGTGCCAGCAGTTTAGGGGGGGCAAACACTGAAGCTTTCTTT
TRBJ1-3,NA,NA,TRBV5-5,CASSLTGLLETGNTIYF,TGTGCCAGCAGCTTGACAGGGCTTCTAGAGACTGGAAACACCATATATTTT
TRBJ1-4,NA,NA,TRBV11-2,CASSFRAATNEKLFF,TGTGCCAGCAGCTTTAGAGCTGCAACTAATGAAAAACTGTTTTTT
TRBJ2-7,NA,TRBD1,TRBV18,CASSGDSYEQYF,TGTGCCAGCTCCGGGGACAGCTACGAGCAGTACTTC
TRBJ2-1,NA,TRBD1,TRBV5-4,CASSLQDRTGLEQFF,TGTGCCAGCAGCTTGCAGGACAGGACTGGTCTCGAGCAGTTCTTC
TRBJ1-3,NA,NA,TRBV7-2,CASSLQSGTGNTIYF,TGTGCCAGCAGCTTACAGTCAGGGACTGGAAACACCATATATTTT
TRBJ2-5,NA,NA,TRBV7-2,CASSPPGKTQYF,TGTGCCAGCAGCCCCCCAGGAAAGACCCAGTACTTC
TRBJ1-1,many,NA,TRBV18,CASSPRIGHSEVTEAFF,TGTGCCAGCTCACCTCGGATAGGGCACTCGGAGGTCACTGAAGCTTTCTTT
TRBJ2-1,NA,NA,TRBV20-1,CSASRGSPNEQFF,TGCAGTGCTAGTAGGGGTAGTCCCAATGAGCAGTTCTTC
TRBJ2-3,once,TRBD2,TRBV28,CASSPEAGRSTDTQYF,TGTGCCAGCAGTCCCGAAGCGGGACGAAGCACAGATACGCAGTATTTT
TRBJ2-1,NA,NA,TRBV7-8,CASSLSRGTTEQFF,TGTGCCAGCAGCTTATCTAGGGGGACCACTGAGCAGTTCTTC
TRBJ1-1,NA,NA,TRBV4-3,CASSQDTGVTEAFF,TGCGCCAGCAGCCAAGATACGGGTGTGACTGAAGCTTTCTTT
TRBJ2-1,NA,TRBD2,TRBV19,CASSIPSTSGSDNEQFF,TGTGCCAGTAGTATTCCTTCGACTAGCGGGAGTGACAATGAGCAGTTCTTC
TRBJ1-4,NA,NA,TRBV30,CAWKKRRTLVVSGGIEKLFF,TGTGCCTGGAAAAAAAGGAGGACCCTTGTTGTGAGCGGAGGGATCGAAAAACTGTTTTTT
TRBJ1-5,NA,NA,TRBV7-2,CASSLASGAYSNQPQHF,TGTGCCAGCAGCTTAGCGAGTGGGGCATATAGCAATCAGCCCCAGCATTTT
TRBJ2-3,NA,NA,TRBV6-4,CASSVESTDTQYF,TGTGCCAGCAGTGTGGAGAGCACAGATACGCAGTATTTT
TRBJ1-1,NA,NA,TRBV19,CASSIGPVLNTEAFF,TGTGCCAGTAGTATAGGCCCGGTGCTAAACACTGAAGCTTTCTTT
TRBJ2-1,NA,NA,TRBV4-3,CASSQEWHVNEQFF,TGCGCCAGCAGCCAAGAATGGCACGTCAATGAGCAGTTCTTC
TRBJ2-1,NA,TRBD2,TRBV24-1,CATGLAGGNEQFF,TGTGCCACAGGACTAGCGGGGGGCAATGAGCAGTTCTTC
TRBJ2-7,NA,NA,TRBV24-1,CATSEAGTSSTYEQYF,TGTGCCACCAGTGAGGCCGGGACAAGTTCTACCTACGAGCAGTACTTC
TRBJ2-2,NA,NA,TRBV5-6,CASSIDSYQNTGELFF,TGTGCCAGCAGCATTGACTCTTACCAGAACACCGGGGAGCTGTTTTTT
TRBJ2-4,NA,NA,TRBV6-6,CASSYMEGTKNIQYF,TGTGCCAGCAGTTACATGGAGGGGACCAAAAACATTCAGTACTTC
TRBJ2-1,NA,NA,TRBV5-1,CASSSRGGISYNEQFF,TGCGCCAGCAGCTCCCGAGGGGGTATCTCCTACAATGAGCAGTTCTTC
TRBJ2-2,NA,TRBD1,TRBV3-1/TRBV3-2,CASRQGHTGELFF,TGTGCCAGCCGACAGGGGCACACCGGGGAGCTGTTTTTT
TRBJ2-6,NA,NA,TRBV6-5,CASRQLRSGANVLTF,TGTGCCAGCAGGCAACTACGCTCTGGGGCCAACGTCCTGACTTTC
TRBJ2-1,NA,TRBD2,TRBV6-4,CASSDSIAGGGNEQFF,TGTGCCAGCAGTGACTCAATAGCGGGAGGGGGCAATGAGCAGTTCTTC
TRBJ1-3,NA,NA,TRBV4-1,CASSQDLGPGNTIYF,TGCGCCAGCAGCCAAGACCTGGGGCCGGGAAACACCATATATTTT
TRBJ1-3,NA,TRBD1,TRBV3-1/TRBV3-2,CASSLGGGAGNTIYF,TGTGCCAGCAGCCTTGGAGGGGGCGCTGGAAACACCATATATTTT
TRBJ2-1,NA,TRBD2,TRBV7-3,CASSLTGAGGPINEQFF,TGTGCCAGCAGCTTAACGGGAGCGGGAGGGCCGATCAATGAGCAGTTCTTC
TRBJ1-4,NA,TRBD1,TRBV28,CASSFGTGLATNEKLFF,TGTGCCAGCAGTTTCGGGACAGGCCTTGCAACTAATGAAAAACTGTTTTTT
TRBJ1-2,NA,NA,TRBV6-4,CASSADLGSGYTF,TGTGCCAGCAGTGCGGATCTCGGGAGCGGCTACACCTTC
TRBJ2-2,NA,NA,TRBV5-1,CASQNTGVNTGELFF,TGCGCCAGTCAGAACACGGGAGTTAACACCGGGGAGCTGTTTTTT
TRBJ1-1,NA,NA,TRBV6-2/TRBV6-3,CASSYPRGGVTEAFF,TGTGCCAGCAGTTACCCACGTGGGGGGGTCACTGAAGCTTTCTTT